Below, 25 T cell receptor beta chains from the same sample are listed, as sequenced in a study of identical twins (dated by TCRdb to between 2015 and 2016). The library was generated by 5' RACE. The sequencer listed for this sample is Illumina HiSeq 2000. TCRdb applied fastp at Q25 and MiXCR to the public reads, then kept only in-frame beta chains. CDR3 protein duplicates are merged, each entry listing the most common genes and DNA. The sample has about 890,000 distinct CDR3 sequences on record, approximately 13% of them singletons. About 1.6% of the sample is held by the ten biggest clonotypes. This sample was shared with a second study, whose subject was yellow fever vaccine responses in identical twins.

The sample taken for sequencing was PBMCs. The receptors derive from a woman aged 18 to 35 in good health.

V gene TRBV5-6 combines with J gene TRBJ2-5; 13 bases agree with TRBD2. J lost 4 bases, V lost 3 bases, and 15 bases had no gene match. The V gene's germline CDR1 is SGHDT and CDR2 YYEEEE. The CDR3 length is 19 residues. CDR3 loop: CASSSQKIRLAGGLETQYF. The CDR3 DNA is TGTGCCAGCAGCTCCCAGAAGATACGACTAGCGGGAGGTTTAGAGACCCAGTACTTC.

The sample holds a few counts of this clonotype. This sequence joins TRBV5-1 and TRBJ1-3, with D perhaps matching TRBD1 (5 bases). Germline-derived CDR1 and CDR2 are SGHRS and YFSETQ. The CDR3 covers 15 residues. Deletions cut 3 bases from V and 0 bases from J, with 10 bases between. The CDR3 sequence is CASSWDGTSGNTIYF. The CDR3 bases are TGCGCCAGCAGCTGGGACGGAACCTCTGGAAACACCATATATTTT.

The rearrangement joins TRBV5-1 to TRBJ1-2, with D unresolved. The germline V gene encodes CDR1 SGHRS and CDR2 YFSETQ. The CDR3 is 14 residues long. V lost 2 bases to trimming and J lost 5 bases, with 13 bases between them. CDR3 sequence (DNA): TGCGCCAGCAGCTTTGGTGGTGCCGAGTATGGCTACACCTTC. It translates to CASSFGGAEYGYTF.

The sample holds a few counts of this clonotype. This sequence joins TRBV20-1 and TRBJ2-7; 7 bases map to TRBD2. CDR3 length equals 13 residues. V was pared by 5 bases and J by 0 bases, with 4 bases of the junction left unmatched. Germline V gene data show CDR1 as DFQATT and CDR2 as SNEGSKA (reference sequence). The CDR3: CSAGGGDSYEQYV. The DNA for the CDR3 is TGCAGTGCTGGGGGGGGGGACTCCTACGAGCAGTACGTC.

This clonotype was seen ten or more times. The chain employs TRBV10-3 and TRBJ2-7, with 10 bases identical to TRBD2. The V gene's germline CDR1 is ENHRY and CDR2 SYGVKD. CDR3 size: 15 residues. V dropped 3 bases and J dropped 0; count of bases not matched to a gene: 2. CDR3 in amino acids: CAISELAGFSYEQYF. The CDR3, as DNA: TGTGCCATCAGTGAACTAGCGGGATTCTCCTACGAGCAGTACTTC.

The V call is TRBV27, the J call TRBJ2-2, with TRBD1 identical over 9 bases. After removal of 9 bases from V and 6 bases from J, the junction contained 8 bases not matched to a gene. Germline V gene lookup returns CDR1 MNHEY and CDR2 SMNVEV (reference sequence). The CDR3 covers 14 residues. This CDR3 is CASSRDREAGELFF. CDR3 nucleotides: TGTGCCAGTAGCCGGGACAGGGAAGCCGGGGAGCTGTTTTTT.

J is TRBJ2-1 and V is TRBV6-2 or TRBV6-3, with 8 bases matching TRBD2. This CDR3 is built from 15 residues. J was trimmed by 6 bases and V by 2 bases; bases with no gene match: 6. The germline V gene encodes CDR1 MNHEY and CDR2 SVGEGT. CDR3 DNA sequence: TGTGCCAGCAGTTACCTCAGCGGGGGAGGCAATGAGCAGTTCTTC. The encoded protein is CASSYLSGGGNEQFF.

This clonotype was recorded many times. The chain has TRBV12-3 or TRBV12-4 and TRBJ2-2; TRBD2 agrees at 11 bases. The CDR3 is made up of 14 amino acids. V lost 5 bases, J lost 7 bases, and 3 bases stayed unmatched. The CDR3 sequence is CASSLLAGVGELFF. The DNA for the CDR3 is TGTGCCAGCAGTCTACTAGCGGGGGTCGGGGAGCTGTTTTTT.

The chain recombines TRBV5-1 with TRBJ2-5, with 9 bases aligning to TRBD1. Trimming cost V 4 bases and J 1 base; bases outside gene matches: 8. Per germline, CDR1 SGHRS and CDR2 YFSETQ. The CDR3 spans 16 residues. CDR3 bases: TGCGCCAGCAGCCCCGGGACAGGGACTTTCCAAGAGACCCAGTACTTC. Protein sequence: CASSPGTGTFQETQYF. The complete variable domain, with remaining parts taken from reference TRBV5-1 and TRBJ2-5, reads KAGVTQTPRYLIKTRGQQVTLSCSPISGHRSVSWYQQTPGQGLQFLFEYFSETQRNKGNFPGRFSGRQFSNSRSEMNVSTLELGDSALYLCASSPGTGTFQETQYFGPGTRLLVL.

This clonotype was seen ten or more times. This rearrangement joins TRBV9 to TRBJ2-7; no reliable D call. The length of the CDR3 is 14 residues. V shed 0 bases and J shed 2 bases, with 9 bases lying between them. Germline V gene data show CDR1 as SGDLS and CDR2 as YYNGEE. Here the CDR3 DNA reads TGTGCCAGCAGCGTAGAAGCCAGCCCCTACGAGCAGTACTTC. It yields the protein CASSVEASPYEQYF. Variable domain in full (rest from reference TRBV9 and TRBJ2-7): DSGVTQTPKHLITATGQRVTLRCSPRSGDLSVYWYQQSLDQGLQFLIQYYNGEERAKGNILERFSAQQFPDLHSELNLSSLELGDSALYFCASSVEASPYEQYFGPGTRLTVT.

The V call is TRBV28, the J call TRBJ2-1, with 10 positions matching TRBD2. Germline CDR1 reads MDHEN; CDR2 reads SYDVKM. V shed 6 bases and J 4 bases; nucleotides not matched to a gene: 12. The CDR3 has 17 amino acids. In DNA form, the CDR3 reads TGTGCCAGCAGGGGCGCAGTAGGGACTAGCGTTTACAATGAGCAGTTCTTC. It encodes CASRGAVGTSVYNEQFF.

The table lists this clonotype with a few counts. This chain connects TRBV12-3 or TRBV12-4 to TRBJ2-1; D not certain. V was clipped by 5 bases and J by 6 bases, with 14 bases between them. This CDR3 has 14 residues. CDR3 nucleotide sequence: TGTGCCAGCAGTGCGGTGCCTGTATTCAATGAGCAGTTCTTC. Protein: CASSAVPVFNEQFF.

V gene TRBV7-9 combines with J gene TRBJ2-3; D unclear. CDR1 is SEHNR and CDR2 is FQNEAQ in the germline V gene (reference sequence). This CDR3 has 15 amino acids. The ends were cut back, 3 bases at V and 0 bases at J, with 10 bases in the middle. The CDR3 region has the DNA TGTGCCAGCAGCTTCGGTGTGCGGAGCACAGATACGCAGTATTTT. Its protein product is CASSFGVRSTDTQYF. The full variable domain, completed using reference TRBV7-9 and TRBJ2-3, is DTGVSQNPRHKITKRGQNVTFRCDPISEHNRLYWYRQTLGQGPEFLTYFQNEAQLEKSRLLSDRFSAERPKGSFSTLEIQRTEQGDSAMYLCASSFGVRSTDTQYFGPGTRLTVL.

The sample holds many counts of this clonotype. As DNA, the CDR3 is TGTGCCAGCAGCCAAGATCTGCTAGGGACGAGCTCCTACAATGAGCAGTTCTTC. This codes for CASSQDLLGTSSYNEQFF. This sequence joins TRBV3-1 and TRBJ2-1; D might be TRBD1 or TRBD2, each matching 5 bases. Germline CDR1 LGHDT, CDR2 YNNKEL (reference sequence). The CDR3 spans 18 residues. Trimming stripped 0 bases from V and 0 bases from J, with 15 bases between.

This clonotype has more than one count but fewer than ten. The V call is TRBV7-8, the J call TRBJ2-7; 8 bases line up with TRBD1. This CDR3 is built from 15 residues. The germline V gene encodes CDR1 SGHVS and CDR2 FQNEAQ. Trimming at V came to 6 bases and at J to 0 bases, leaving 7 bases not matched to a gene. CDR3 nucleotide sequence: TGTGCCAGCAGTAAGACCGGGACAGGCTCCTACGAGCAGTACTTC. This gives the protein CASSKTGTGSYEQYF. Full variable domain (remainder filled in from reference TRBV7-8 and TRBJ2-7): GAGVSQSPRYKVAKRGQDVALRCDPISGHVSLFWYQQALGQGPEFLTYFQNEAQLDKSGLPSDRFFAERPEGSVSTLKIQRTQQEDSAVYLCASSKTGTGSYEQYFGPGTRLTVT.

This clonotype has just a few counts. V usage is TRBV6-1 and J usage is TRBJ2-1; no reliable D call. Trimming pared 1 base from V and 0 bases from J, leaving 7 bases between. The CDR3 runs 15 residues. The germline V gene has CDR1 MNHNS and CDR2 SASEGT. The CDR3, as DNA: TGTGCCAGCAGTGAAGATGGATTCTCCTACAATGAGCAGTTCTTC. The encoded protein is CASSEDGFSYNEQFF.

This sequence joins TRBV29-1 and TRBJ1-1, with D uncertain. CDR1 SQVTM and CDR2 ANQGSEA come from the germline V gene. CDR3 length: 11 amino acids. Trimming removed 0 bases from V and 6 bases from J, with 5 bases in between. The DNA for the CDR3 is TGCAGCGTTGAAGATCGGTCTGAAGCTTTCTTT. It is translated as CSVEDRSEAFF.

This clonotype came up a few times. CDR3 bases: TGTGCCAGCAGTTCGGGACGGCCAAGTGCCCAGCCCCAGCATTTT. This sequence encodes CASSSGRPSAQPQHF. The rearrangement uses TRBV6-5 and TRBJ1-5; a possible D gene is TRBD1 (5 bases). The CDR3 runs 15 residues. Germline V gives CDR1 MNHEY, CDR2 SVGAGI. With 4 bases removed from V and 7 bases from J, the gap between germline ends came to 17 bases.

This clonotype was counted between two and nine times. CDR3 loop: CSGAPQLEAFF. Here the CDR3 DNA reads TGCAGTGGCGCACCTCAGCTCGAAGCTTTCTTT. The V call is TRBV20-1, the J call TRBJ1-1; no reliable D call. This CDR3 is built from 11 residues. CDR1 is DFQATT and CDR2 is SNEGSKA in the germline V gene (reference sequence). The ends were cut back, 7 bases at V and 8 bases at J, with 14 bases in the middle.

The genes are TRBV5-1 and TRBJ2-5; perhaps TRBD1 as D (6 bases). The CDR3 runs 15 residues. The germline V and J ends were trimmed by 4 bases and 0 bases, with 13 bases remaining between them. The germline gives CDR1 SGHRS, CDR2 YFSETQ. The CDR3 bases are TGCGCCAGCAGCACGCCGACAGGCAACCAAGAGACCCAGTACTTC. Residues: CASSTPTGNQETQYF.

The genes are TRBV11-3 and TRBJ2-3; D might be TRBD1 (5 bases). The V and J ends lost 4 bases and 5 bases respectively, with 10 bases between them. Germline lookup yields CDR1 SGHNT and CDR2 YENEEA. This CDR3 is built from 13 residues. CDR3 sequence reads: CASSWQGGDTQYF. Here the CDR3 DNA reads TGTGCCAGCAGCTGGCAGGGTGGAGATACGCAGTATTTT. Full variable domain (rest looked up from reference TRBV11-3 and TRBJ2-3): EAGVVQSPRYKIIEKKQPVAFWCNPISGHNTLYWYLQNLGQGPELLIRYENEEAVDDSQLPKDRFSAERLKGVDSTLKIQPAELGDSAVYLCASSWQGGDTQYFGPGTRLTVL.

The chain combines TRBV25-1 with TRBJ2-5, with 9 bases identical to TRBD1. This CDR3 is built from 14 residues. Germline V lookup: CDR1 MGHDK, CDR2 SYGVNS. V lost 4 bases, J lost 3 bases, and 3 bases stayed unmatched. The DNA of the CDR3 is TGTGCCAGCAGTGGGACAGGGGTTGAAGAGACCCAGTACTTC. This encodes CASSGTGVEETQYF.

This clonotype was counted a few times. CDR3 sequence (DNA): TGTGCCAGCAGCTTACAGGGAGGTCTCCAAGAGACCCAGTACTTC. This translates into CASSLQGGLQETQYF. This rearrangement joins TRBV7-2 to TRBJ2-5; TRBD2 is a possible D gene (6 bases). Germline CDR1 and CDR2: SGHTA and FQGNSA. V was trimmed by 2 bases and J by 1 base, leaving 11 bases between them. This CDR3 is built from 15 residues. Using reference TRBV7-2 and TRBJ2-5 for the parts outside the CDR3, the full variable domain is GAGVSQSPSNKVTEKGKDVELRCDPISGHTALYWYRQSLGQGLEFLIYFQGNSAPDKSGLPSDRFSAERTGGSVSTLTIQRTQQEDSAVYLCASSLQGGLQETQYFGPGTRLLVL.

This clonotype has only a few counts. This CDR3 reads CASSYRAGGMNTEAFF. For the CDR3, the DNA is TGTGCCAGCAGTTACCGCGCCGGGGGTATGAACACTGAAGCTTTCTTT. The rearrangement uses TRBV6-5 and TRBJ1-1; a weak D match, TRBD1 (5 bases). This CDR3 is 16 amino acids long. CDR1 MNHEY and CDR2 SVGAGI come from the germline V gene. The V and J ends lost 2 bases and 0 bases respectively, with 13 bases between them.

The chain couples TRBV20-1 to TRBJ2-3; D is unresolved. The CDR3 contains 13 residues. The germline V and J ends were trimmed by 2 bases and 2 bases, with 8 bases remaining between them. The germline V gene encodes CDR1 DFQATT and CDR2 SNEGSKA (reference sequence). The CDR3 region has the DNA TGCAGTGCTAGATGGCAGAACACAGATACGCAGTATTTT. The encoded protein is CSARWQNTDTQYF.